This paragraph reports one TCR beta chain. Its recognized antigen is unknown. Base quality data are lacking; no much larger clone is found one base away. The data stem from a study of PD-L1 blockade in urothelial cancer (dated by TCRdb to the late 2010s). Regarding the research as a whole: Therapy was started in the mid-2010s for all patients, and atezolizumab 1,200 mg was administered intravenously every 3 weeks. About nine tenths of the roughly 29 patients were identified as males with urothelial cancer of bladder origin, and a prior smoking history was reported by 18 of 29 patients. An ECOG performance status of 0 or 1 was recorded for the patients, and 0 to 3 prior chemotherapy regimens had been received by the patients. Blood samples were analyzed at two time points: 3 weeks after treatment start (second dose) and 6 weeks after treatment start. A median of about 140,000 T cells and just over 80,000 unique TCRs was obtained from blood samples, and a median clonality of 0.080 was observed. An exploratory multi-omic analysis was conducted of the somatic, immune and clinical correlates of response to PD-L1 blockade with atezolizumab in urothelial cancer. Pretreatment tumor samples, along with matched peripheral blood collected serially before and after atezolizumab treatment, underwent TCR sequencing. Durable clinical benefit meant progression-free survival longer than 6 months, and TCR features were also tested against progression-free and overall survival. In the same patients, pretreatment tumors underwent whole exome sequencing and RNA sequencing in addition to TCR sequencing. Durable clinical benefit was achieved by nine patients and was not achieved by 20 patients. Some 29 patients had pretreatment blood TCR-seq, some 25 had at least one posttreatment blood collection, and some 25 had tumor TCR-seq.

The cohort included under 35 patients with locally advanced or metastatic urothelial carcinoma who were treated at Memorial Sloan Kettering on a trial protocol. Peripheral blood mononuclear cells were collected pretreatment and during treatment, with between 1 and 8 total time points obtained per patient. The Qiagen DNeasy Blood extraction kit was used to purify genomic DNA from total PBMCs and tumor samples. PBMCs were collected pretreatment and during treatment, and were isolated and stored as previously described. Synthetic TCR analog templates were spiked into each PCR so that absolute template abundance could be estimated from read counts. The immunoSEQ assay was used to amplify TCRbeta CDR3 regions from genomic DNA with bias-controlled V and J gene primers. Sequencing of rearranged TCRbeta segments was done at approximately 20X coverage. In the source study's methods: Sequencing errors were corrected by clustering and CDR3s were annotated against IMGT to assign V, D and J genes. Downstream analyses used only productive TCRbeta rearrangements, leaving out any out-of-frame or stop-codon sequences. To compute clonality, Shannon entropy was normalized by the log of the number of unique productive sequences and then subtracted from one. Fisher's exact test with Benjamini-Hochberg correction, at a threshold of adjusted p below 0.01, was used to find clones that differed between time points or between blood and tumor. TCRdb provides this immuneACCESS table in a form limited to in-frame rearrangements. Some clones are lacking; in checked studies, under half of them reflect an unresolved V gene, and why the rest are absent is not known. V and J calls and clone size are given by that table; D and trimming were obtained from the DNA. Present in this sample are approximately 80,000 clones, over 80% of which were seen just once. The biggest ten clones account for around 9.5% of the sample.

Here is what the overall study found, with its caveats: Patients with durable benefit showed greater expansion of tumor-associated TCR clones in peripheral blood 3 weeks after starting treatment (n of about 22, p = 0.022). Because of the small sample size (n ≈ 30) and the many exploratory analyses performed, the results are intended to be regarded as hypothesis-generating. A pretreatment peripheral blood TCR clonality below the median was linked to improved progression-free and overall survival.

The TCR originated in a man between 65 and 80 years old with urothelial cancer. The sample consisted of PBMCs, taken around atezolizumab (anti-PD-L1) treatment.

CDR3 loop: CASSLKVKGASGYTF. The base sequence is TGTGCCAGCAGCCTCAAGGTGAAGGGGGCCTCTGGCTACACCTTC. This receptor chain uses TRBV7-9 and TRBJ1-2; TRBD1 fits 7 bases in the junction. Trimmed from V: 5 bases; trimmed from J: 7 bases; junction bases lacking a gene match: 13. CDR1 SEHNR and CDR2 FQNEAQ were looked up in the germline V gene (reference sequence). The CDR3 spans 15 residues, from the cysteine through the phenylalanine. Only the CDR3 part of the read is kept: 45 bases, read in frame from the first base. Full variable domain (CDR3 extended with the reference TRBV7-9 and TRBJ1-2 proteins): DTGVSQNPRHKITKRGQNVTFRCDPISEHNRLYWYRQTLGQGPEFLTYFQNEAQLEKSRLLSDRFSAERPKGSFSTLEIQRTEQGDSAMYLCASSLKVKGASGYTFGSGTRLTVV.